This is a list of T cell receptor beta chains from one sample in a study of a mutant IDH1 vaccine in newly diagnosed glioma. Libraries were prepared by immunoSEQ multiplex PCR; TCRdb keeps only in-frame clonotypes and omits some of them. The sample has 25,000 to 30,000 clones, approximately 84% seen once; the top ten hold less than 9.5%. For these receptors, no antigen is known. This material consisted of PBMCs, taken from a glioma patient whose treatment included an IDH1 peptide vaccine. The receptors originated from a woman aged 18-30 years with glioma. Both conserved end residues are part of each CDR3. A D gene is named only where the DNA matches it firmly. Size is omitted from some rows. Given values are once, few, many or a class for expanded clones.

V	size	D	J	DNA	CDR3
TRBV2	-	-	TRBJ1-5	TGTGCCAGCAGTGAAACGGCCATCCCCTCGGGTCAGCCCCAGCATTTT	CASSETAIPSGQPQHF
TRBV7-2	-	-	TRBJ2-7	TGTGCCAGCAGCTTTGAGGGGTATGGCACGCAGTACTTC	CASSFEGYGTQYF
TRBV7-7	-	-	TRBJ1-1	TGTGCTAGCAGCTTAGACCAGGGCACTGAAGCTTTCTTT	CASSLDQGTEAFF
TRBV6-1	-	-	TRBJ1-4	TGTGCCAGCAGTGAAGCGGGGGGGACTAATGAAAAACTGTTTTTT	CASSEAGGTNEKLFF
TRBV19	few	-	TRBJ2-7	TGTGCCAGTAGTCCAATAATTACAGGGGAGCAGTACTTC	CASSPIITGEQYF
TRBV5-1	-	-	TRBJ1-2	TGCGCCAGCAGCTCGAGGGAACACAACGGGGATGGCTACACCTTC	CASSSREHNGDGYTF
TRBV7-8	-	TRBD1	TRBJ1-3	TGTGCCAGCAGCTTAATGACAGGGGCTGGAAACACCATATATTTT	CASSLMTGAGNTIYF
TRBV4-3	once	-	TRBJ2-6	TGCGCCAGCAGCCAAGATGGGTTCGACTCTGGGGCCAACGTCCTGACTTTC	CASSQDGFDSGANVLTF
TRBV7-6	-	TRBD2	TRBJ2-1	TGTGCCAGCAGCCCAAAAAGGATGAATAGCGGGTTTTACAATGAGCAGTTCTTC	CASSPKRMNSGFYNEQFF
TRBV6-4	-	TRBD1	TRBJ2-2	TGTGCCAGCAGAGGACAGGGTAGCACCGGGGAGCTGTTTTTT	CASRGQGSTGELFF
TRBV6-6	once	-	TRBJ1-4	TGTGCCAGCAGCCGTGGAACAGGGTTAGCTAATGAAAAACTGTTTTTT	CASSRGTGLANEKLFF
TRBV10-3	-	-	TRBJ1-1	TGTGCCATCAGCCCGGACAGCCTGAACACTGAAGCTTTCTTT	CAISPDSLNTEAFF
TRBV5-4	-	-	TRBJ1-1	TGTGCCAGCAGCTTGGGGGCGAACACTGAAGCTTTCTTT	CASSLGANTEAFF
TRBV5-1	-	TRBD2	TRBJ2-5	TGCGCCAGCAGCTTGGGCGGGACTAGCGGGCAAGAGACCCAGTACTTC	CASSLGGTSGQETQYF
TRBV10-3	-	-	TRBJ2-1	TGTGCCATCAGTGAGTTAGAGTACAACCCGTCCAATGAGCAGTTCTTC	CAISELEYNPSNEQFF
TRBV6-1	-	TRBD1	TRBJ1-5	TGTGCCACCTTACAGGGGATGAGCAATCAGCCCCAGCATTTT	CATLQGMSNQPQHF
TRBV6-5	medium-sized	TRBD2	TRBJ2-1	TGTGCCAGCAGTATCTTAGCGGGAAGCTACAATGAGCAGTTCTTC	CASSILAGSYNEQFF
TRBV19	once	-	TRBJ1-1	TGTGCCAGTAGTATAGGAAACACTGAAGCTTTCTTT	CASSIGNTEAFF
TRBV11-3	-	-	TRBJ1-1	TGTGCCAGCAGCTTAGATTTAAACACTGAAGCTTTCTTT	CASSLDLNTEAFF
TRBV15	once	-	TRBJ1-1	TGTGCCACCAGCAGAGGGGGAAACTTGGGGGGACCCACTGAAGCTTTCTTT	CATSRGGNLGGPTEAFF
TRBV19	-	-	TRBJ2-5	TGTGCCAGTAGTATGACTGGGGGAGAGACCCAGTACTTC	CASSMTGGETQYF
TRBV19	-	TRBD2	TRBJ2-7	TGTGCCAGTAGTCCCCCTAGCGGGGGGGTCTACGAGCAGTACTTC	CASSPPSGGVYEQYF
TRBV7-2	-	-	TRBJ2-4	TGTGCCAGCAGCTTAGAATTCATTCAGTACTTC	CASSLEFIQYF
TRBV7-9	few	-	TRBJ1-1	TGTGCCAGCAGCTTAGGTGACCGCGGGGACACTGAAGCTTTCTTT	CASSLGDRGDTEAFF
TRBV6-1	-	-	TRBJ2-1	TGTGCCAGCAGTGCAAGCAGCAATGAGCAGTTCTTC	CASSASSNEQFF
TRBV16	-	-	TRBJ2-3	TGTGCCAGCAGCCAAACCACAGATACGCAGTATTTT	CASSQTTDTQYF
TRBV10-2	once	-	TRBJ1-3	TGCGCCAGCAGTGTCGGAAACACCATATATTTT	CASSVGNTIYF
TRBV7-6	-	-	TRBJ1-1	TGTGCCAGCAGCCCGGACCTTACTCTTGTCGCTGAAGCTTTCTTT	CASSPDLTLVAEAFF
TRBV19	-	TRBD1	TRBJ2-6	TGTGCCACTCGGGACAGGCCCGGAGGGGCCAACGTCCTGACTTTC	CATRDRPGGANVLTF
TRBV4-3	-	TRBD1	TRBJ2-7	TGCGCCAGCAGCCAAGTCGGGACAGGGGGCTCCGAGCAGTACTTC	CASSQVGTGGSEQYF
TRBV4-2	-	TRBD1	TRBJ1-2	TGTGCCAGCAGCACACGACAGGGTCGCGCCTATGGCTACACCTTC	CASSTRQGRAYGYTF
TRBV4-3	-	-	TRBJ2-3	TGCGCCAGCAGCCAAGATGGGTTAACGGCAGATACGCAGTATTTT	CASSQDGLTADTQYF
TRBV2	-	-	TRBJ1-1	TGTGCCAGCAGTGAAGCGCTTGGGTTAGCTTTCTTT	CASSEALGLAFF
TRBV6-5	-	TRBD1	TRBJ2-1	TGTGCCAGCAGTTACTCGTACAGGGGAGCCTACAATGAGCAGTTCTTC	CASSYSYRGAYNEQFF
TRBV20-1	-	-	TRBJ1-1	TGCAGTCAGTCGGTAGGCACTGAAGCTTTCTTT	CSQSVGTEAFF
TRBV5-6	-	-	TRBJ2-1	TGTGCCAGCAGCACGCACGGGACTGAACGATTACTTTCCTACAATGAGCAGTTCTTC	CASSTHGTERLLSYNEQFF
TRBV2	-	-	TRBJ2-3	TGTGCCAGCAATGAGGGGATGGGCACAGATACGCAGTATTTT	CASNEGMGTDTQYF
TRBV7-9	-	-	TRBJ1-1	TGTGCCAGCAGCTTAGTGAAGAACACTGAAGCTTTCTTT	CASSLVKNTEAFF
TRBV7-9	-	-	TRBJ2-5	TGTGCCAGCAGCGTATCACAGGGTCGGCGGGAGACCCAGTACTTC	CASSVSQGRRETQYF
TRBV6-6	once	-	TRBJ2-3	TGTGCCAGCAGTTACGAACCTAGCACAGATACGCAGTATTTT	CASSYEPSTDTQYF
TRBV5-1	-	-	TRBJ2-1	TGCGCCAGCAGCTTGGACGGGACCCCCATGAATGAGCAGTTCTTC	CASSLDGTPMNEQFF
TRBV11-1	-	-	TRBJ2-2	TGTGCCAGCAGCTTAGCGGCGGTTACCGGGGAGCTGTTTTTT	CASSLAAVTGELFF
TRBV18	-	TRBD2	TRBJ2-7	TGTGCCAGCTCACAGCGGGGTCCCCCTATGGAGCAGTACTTC	CASSQRGPPMEQYF
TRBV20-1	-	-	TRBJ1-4	TGCAGTGCCAACCTACTTGAAAAACTGTTTTTT	CSANLLEKLFF
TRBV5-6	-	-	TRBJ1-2	TGTGCCAGCAGCTTGGACAGAGCTAACTATGGCTACACCTTC	CASSLDRANYGYTF
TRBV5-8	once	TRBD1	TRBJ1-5	TGTGCCAGCAGCGTAAACCGGGACAGGGGATTTCAGCCCCAGCATTTT	CASSVNRDRGFQPQHF
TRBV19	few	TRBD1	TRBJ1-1	TGTGCCAGTAGCACAGGGGGACCGAACACTGAAGCTTTCTTT	CASSTGGPNTEAFF
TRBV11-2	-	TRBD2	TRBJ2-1	TGTGCCAGCAGCCTAAGGGGTGGGGACTATTACAATGAGCAGTTCTTC	CASSLRGGDYYNEQFF
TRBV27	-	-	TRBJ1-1	TGTGCCAGCACCCCTCTGGGATCGGGTCCTATGAACACTGAAGCTTTCTTT	CASTPLGSGPMNTEAFF
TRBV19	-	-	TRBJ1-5	TGTGCCAGTAAAAGTCTGGCTGGGAGCAATCAGCCCCAGCATTTT	CASKSLAGSNQPQHF
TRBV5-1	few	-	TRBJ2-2	TGCGCCAGCAGATGGGAGGGACAGACTACCGGGGAGCTGTTTTTT	CASRWEGQTTGELFF
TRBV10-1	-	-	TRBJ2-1	TGCGCCAGCAGTAAGCTTGGAAATGGGCCGCAGAGCTCCTACAATGAGCAGTTCTTC	CASSKLGNGPQSSYNEQFF
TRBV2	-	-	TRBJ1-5	TGTGCCAGCAGTGTTGGCAGTGGTAAGCCCCAGCATTTT	CASSVGSGKPQHF
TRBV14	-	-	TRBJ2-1	TGTGCCAGCAGCCAATACAATGAGCAGTTCTTC	CASSQYNEQFF